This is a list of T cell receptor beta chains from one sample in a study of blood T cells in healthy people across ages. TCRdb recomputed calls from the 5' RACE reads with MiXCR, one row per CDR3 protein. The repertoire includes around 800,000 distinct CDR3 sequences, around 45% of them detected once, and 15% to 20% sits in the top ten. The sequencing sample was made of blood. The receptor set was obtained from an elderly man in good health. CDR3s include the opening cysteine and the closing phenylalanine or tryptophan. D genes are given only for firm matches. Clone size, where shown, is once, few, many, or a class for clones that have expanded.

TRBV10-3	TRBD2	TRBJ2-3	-	TGTGCCATCACCTCAGGGACTAGCGGTACCTTGGATACGCAGTATTTT	CAITSGTSGTLDTQYF
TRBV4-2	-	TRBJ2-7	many	TGTGCCAGCAGCCAACGAGGCCAAAAAGGGGCCTACGAGCAGTACTTC	CASSQRGQKGAYEQYF
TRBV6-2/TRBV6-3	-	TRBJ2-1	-	TGTGCCAGCAGTACCCTCGCAGGCGGTGAGCAGTTCTTC	CASSTLAGGEQFF
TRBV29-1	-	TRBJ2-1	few	TGCAGCGTGGGCTTTCGGGTATTGGATGAGCAGTTCTTC	CSVGFRVLDEQFF
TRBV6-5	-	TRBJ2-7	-	TGTGCCAGCAGTTACTCCGGGGGCCTCGGCGAGCAGTACTTC	CASSYSGGLGEQYF
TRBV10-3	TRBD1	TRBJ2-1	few	TGTGCCATCAGTATCAACGACAGGGGACATGAGCAGTTCTTC	CAISINDRGHEQFF
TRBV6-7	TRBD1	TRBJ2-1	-	TGTGCCAGCAGTTACTCGATGGGACAGGGGGCCCACGAGCAGTTCTTC	CASSYSMGQGAHEQFF
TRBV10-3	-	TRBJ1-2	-	TGTGCCATCAGTGAGGGTTGGAGCGGACCCTATGGCTACACCTTC	CAISEGWSGPYGYTF
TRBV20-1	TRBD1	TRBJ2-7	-	TGCAGTGCGCAACAGGGGTCCTACGAGCAGTACTTC	CSAQQGSYEQYF
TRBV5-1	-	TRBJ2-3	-	TGCGCCAGCAGCTTGGCCACGGCCTCAGATACGCAGTATTTT	CASSLATASDTQYF
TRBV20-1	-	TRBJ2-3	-	TGCAGTGCTAGACAACGCAGCACAGATACGCAGTATTTT	CSARQRSTDTQYF
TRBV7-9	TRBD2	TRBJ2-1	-	TGTGCCAGCAGCTTTATATCCTTAGCGGGAGAAAGGAATGAGCAGTTCTTC	CASSFISLAGERNEQFF
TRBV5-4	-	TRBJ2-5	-	TGTGCCACCTCGGACAAACTGGACCAAGAGACCCAGTACTTC	CATSDKLDQETQYF
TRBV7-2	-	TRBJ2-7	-	TGTGCCAGCAGCTTAGCCACTAGCCCAAATTTCTACGAGCAGTACTTC	CASSLATSPNFYEQYF
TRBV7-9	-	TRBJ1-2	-	TGTGCCAGCAGCTCTATACCGACGGATTCCTATGGCTACACCTTC	CASSSIPTDSYGYTF
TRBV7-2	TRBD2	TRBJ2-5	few	TGTGCCAGCAGCAAGGGACTAGCGGGAGTCAGAGAGACCCAGTACTTC	CASSKGLAGVRETQYF
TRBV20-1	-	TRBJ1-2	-	TGCAGTGCTGCCACAGGGATCTATGGCTACACCTTC	CSAATGIYGYTF
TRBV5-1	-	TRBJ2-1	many	TGTGCCAGCAGCTTGGACAGCTCCTACAATGAGCAGTTCTTC	CASSLDSSYNEQFF
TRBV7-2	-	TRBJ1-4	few	TGTGCCAGCAGCTTATCGGCGGGACAAATAAATGAAAAACTGTTTTTT	CASSLSAGQINEKLFF
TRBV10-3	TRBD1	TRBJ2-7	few	TGTGCCATCAGAACAACCGGGACAGCGAGTCACGAGCAGTACTTC	CAIRTTGTASHEQYF
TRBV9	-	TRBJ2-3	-	TGTGCCAGCAGCGTAGAGAGGTCACGGGATACGCAGTATTTT	CASSVERSRDTQYF
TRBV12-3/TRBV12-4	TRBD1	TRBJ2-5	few	TGTGCCACCGGGGACAGGGGGGAGACCCAGTACTTC	CATGDRGETQYF
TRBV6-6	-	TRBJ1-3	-	TGTGCCAGCAGTTTGGGGGACTTTTCCAGAGACACCATATATTTT	CASSLGDFSRDTIYF
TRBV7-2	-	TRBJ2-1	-	TGTGCCAGCAGATCCTTCACAGGGCCGGTCAATGAGCAGTTCTTC	CASRSFTGPVNEQFF
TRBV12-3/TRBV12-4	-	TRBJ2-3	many	TGTGCCAGCAAGGAGGGAGGGGGTACGCAGTATTTT	CASKEGGGTQYF
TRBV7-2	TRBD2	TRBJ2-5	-	TGTGCCAGCAGCTTAAACAACCTAGCGGGAGGCAGACAAGAGACCCAGTACTTC	CASSLNNLAGGRQETQYF
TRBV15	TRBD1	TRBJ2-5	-	TGTGCCACCAGCAACAGGGACAGTGGAGAGACCCAGTACTTC	CATSNRDSGETQYF
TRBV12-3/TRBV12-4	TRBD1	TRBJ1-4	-	TGTGCCAGCAGCCGACAGGGGGCGGAAAAACTGTTTTTT	CASSRQGAEKLFF
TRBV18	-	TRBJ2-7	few	TGTGCCAGCTCCGAGACATCTATTTTTTACGAGCAGTACTTC	CASSETSIFYEQYF
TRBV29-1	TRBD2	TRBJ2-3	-	TGCAGTACTAGCGGGAGGTTGCCAGATACGCAGTATTTT	CSTSGRLPDTQYF
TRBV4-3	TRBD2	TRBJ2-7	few	TGCGCCAGCAGCCAAGAACACCGGACTAGCGGCTCCTACGAGCAGTACTTC	CASSQEHRTSGSYEQYF
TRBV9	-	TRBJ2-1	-	TGTGCCAGCAGCGTAGGGAGCCTATACAATGAGCAGTTCTTC	CASSVGSLYNEQFF
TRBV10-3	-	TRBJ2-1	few	TGTGCCATCAGTGTAAGTGGAGAAAGGGACTACAATGAGCAGTTCTTC	CAISVSGERDYNEQFF
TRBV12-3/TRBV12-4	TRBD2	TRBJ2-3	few	TGTGCCAGCAGTTTAGCTAGCGGGGACTTCACAGATACGCAGTATTTT	CASSLASGDFTDTQYF
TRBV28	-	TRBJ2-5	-	TGTGCCAGCAGTTTATTAGGGGGAGGAGGAAAGACCCAGTACTTC	CASSLLGGGGKTQYF
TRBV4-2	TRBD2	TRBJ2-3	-	TGTGCCAGCAGCCAAGAGTCCTGGGCGGGAGGGAGCACAGATACGCAGTATTTT	CASSQESWAGGSTDTQYF
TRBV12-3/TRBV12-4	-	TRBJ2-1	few	TGTGCCAGCGGGAGGTACCAATACAATGAGCAGTTCTTC	CASGRYQYNEQFF
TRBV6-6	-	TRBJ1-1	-	TGTGCCAGCAGCCCCGGTGGGCAGGGTGAAGCTTTCTTT	CASSPGGQGEAFF
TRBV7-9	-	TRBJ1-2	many	TGTGCCAGCAGCCCCCGTATCTCCGGAAAGGGCTACACCTTC	CASSPRISGKGYTF
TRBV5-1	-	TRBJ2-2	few	TGCGCCAGCAGGGTGACAGGGAACACCGGGGAGCTGTTTTTT	CASRVTGNTGELFF
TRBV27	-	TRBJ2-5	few	TGTGCCAGCAGCCCAGGGTCAGGTTTAACGGAGACCCAGTACTTC	CASSPGSGLTETQYF
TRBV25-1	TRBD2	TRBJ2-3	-	TGTGCCAGCAGTGTTCCTAGCGGGAAAAACTGTACGCAGTATTTT	CASSVPSGKNCTQYF
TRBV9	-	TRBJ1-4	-	TGTGCCAGCAGCAAGAGGGTCGGGGGGGAAGAAAAACTGTTTTTT	CASSKRVGGEEKLFF
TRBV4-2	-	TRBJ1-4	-	TGTGCCAGCAGCCCCACCCAGGATGCTAATGAAAAACTGTTTTTT	CASSPTQDANEKLFF
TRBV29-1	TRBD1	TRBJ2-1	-	TGCAGCGCGGACAGGGAAGCCTACAATGAGCAGTTCTTC	CSADREAYNEQFF
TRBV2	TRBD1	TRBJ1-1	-	TGTGCCAGCAGCACCAGGGGGCTCGACACTGAAGCTTTCTTT	CASSTRGLDTEAFF
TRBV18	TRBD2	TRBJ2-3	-	TGTGCCAGCTCACCACGGCGGGAGGCAGATACGCAGTATTTT	CASSPRREADTQYF
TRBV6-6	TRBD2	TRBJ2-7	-	TGTGCCAGCAGCAAATCTGCTAGCGGGGACGAGCAGTACTTC	CASSKSASGDEQYF
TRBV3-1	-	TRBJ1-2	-	TGTGCCAGCAGCCCGGCGGGGGTTGATGGCTACACCTTC	CASSPAGVDGYTF
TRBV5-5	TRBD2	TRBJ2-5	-	TGTGCCAGCAGCTTGGGGACTAGCGAGACCCAGTACTTC	CASSLGTSETQYF
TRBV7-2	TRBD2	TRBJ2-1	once	TGTGCCAGCAGCTGGACTAGATTTTCGTTCTTC	CASSWTRFSFF
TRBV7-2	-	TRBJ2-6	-	TGTGCCAGCATCCAAGAATCTGGGGCCAACGTCCTGACTTTC	CASIQESGANVLTF
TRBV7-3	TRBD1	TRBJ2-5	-	TGTGCCAGCAGCTTGGACAGGGGGAGGAAGACCCAGTACTTC	CASSLDRGRKTQYF
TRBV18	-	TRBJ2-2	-	TGTGCCAGCTCACCGCCCCTCCGGACAGGGGAGCTGTTTTTT	CASSPPLRTGELFF